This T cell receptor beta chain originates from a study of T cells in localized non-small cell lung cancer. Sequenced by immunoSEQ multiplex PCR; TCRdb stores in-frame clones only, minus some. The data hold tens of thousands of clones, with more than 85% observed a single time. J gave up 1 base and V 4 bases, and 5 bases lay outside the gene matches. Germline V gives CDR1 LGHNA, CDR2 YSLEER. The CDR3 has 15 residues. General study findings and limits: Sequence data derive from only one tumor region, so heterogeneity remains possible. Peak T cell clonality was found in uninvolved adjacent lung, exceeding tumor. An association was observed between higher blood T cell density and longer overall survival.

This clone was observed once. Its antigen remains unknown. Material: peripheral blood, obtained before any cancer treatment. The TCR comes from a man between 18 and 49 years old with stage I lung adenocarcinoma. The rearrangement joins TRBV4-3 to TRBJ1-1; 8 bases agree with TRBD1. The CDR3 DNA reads TGCGCCAGCAGCCTCCGACAGGGGACGAACACTGAAGCTTTCTTT. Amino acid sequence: CASSLRQGTNTEAFF.